One TCR beta chain is described in this entry. The target antigen is unknown. This record belongs to a study of human T cells and chemical hapten exposure. TCRdb itself ran the RACE reads through MiXCR, one entry per CDR3 protein. The sample shows about 69,000 distinct CDR3 sequences, 32% of them seen only once. Documented time point: patch test 1, 2 weeks after DPC sensitization. The sample's treatment: therapeutic diphenylcyclopropenone sensitization with weekly scalp DPC. Study-wide findings and caveats: DPC sensitization did not alter TCRs above 1 in 1000 frequency. The presence of alopecia in the donors means their immune response may differ from healthy people's.

V trimming: 5 bases; J trimming: 4 bases; junction bases outside the gene matches: 10. Per the germline V gene, CDR1 is SEHNR and CDR2 is FQNEAQ (reference sequence). CDR3 length equals 15 residues. The sample in question was whole blood, obtained in connection with sensitization to the hapten diphenylcyclopropenone (DPC). The chain is built from TRBV7-9 and TRBJ1-1, with 7 positions matching TRBD1. This clonotype originated in a man in his forties with alopecia areata. Some clones in this sample may be carry-over from other donors' samples. CDR3 protein: CASSKRQGGGTEAFF. CDR3 bases: TGTGCCAGCAGCAAAAGACAGGGCGGGGGCACTGAAGCTTTCTTT.